These T cell receptor beta chains were read from a single sample in a study of blood T cell repertoires in COVID-19. Profiled with immunoSEQ multiplex PCR; TCRdb holds only in-frame clones, not every one. The sample lists about 270,000 clones, around 86% occurring once. Sequencing was performed on peripheral blood. These TCRs come from a man aged 50 to 59 with acute or convalescent COVID-19. CDR3s leave out the opening cysteine and the closing phenylalanine or tryptophan. The order of the fields is V gene, clone size, CDR3 length, D gene, J gene, CDR3 protein. D genes are given only for firm matches. Expanded clones get a size class; other rows say once, few or many, or leave the size out.

>TRBV15|NA|15|TRBD1|TRBJ1-5
ATSRAATGKLYQPQH
>TRBV6-5|once|13|TRBD1|TRBJ1-2
ASSTAGTGVYGYT
>TRBV5-5|NA|13|NA|TRBJ1-4
ASRSSLQAYEKLF
>TRBV10-2|NA|18|TRBD2|TRBJ2-3
ASRGGRRLAGGFSTDTQY
>TRBV5-1|NA|13|TRBD1|TRBJ2-5
ASSPLDRGQETQY
>TRBV5-4|NA|13|TRBD1|TRBJ1-4
ASSPTDRGGEKLF
>TRBV7-3|once|15|NA|TRBJ2-2
ASSFPAGQANTGELF
>TRBV19|NA|11|NA|TRBJ2-6
ASSMSGANVLT
>TRBV9|once|13|TRBD2|TRBJ2-5
ASSVGLAGGETQY
>TRBV3-1/TRBV3-2|NA|13|TRBD1|TRBJ1-5
ASSRAGGAGQPQH
>TRBV3-1/TRBV3-2|NA|11|NA|TRBJ1-1
ASTIGPGRLAF
>TRBV29-1|NA|10|NA|TRBJ1-1
SAEQGNTEAF
>TRBV5-1|NA|17|TRBD2|TRBJ2-7
ASSFLPTPAGGRLLEQY
>TRBV5-8|NA|17|TRBD2|TRBJ2-1
ASSRAPGRPRRGDNEQF
>TRBV19|NA|14|TRBD1|TRBJ2-1
ASSIEDRGPYNEQF
>TRBV3-1/TRBV3-2|once|13|TRBD2|TRBJ2-1
ASSQVWTSGVEQF
>TRBV10-1|NA|19|TRBD2|TRBJ2-5
ASSEPSRIQKRGIKQETQY
>TRBV7-2|NA|12|TRBD2|TRBJ2-5
ASSLDSGGETQY
>TRBV12-3/TRBV12-4|NA|10|NA|TRBJ1-5
ASAGGGQPQH
>TRBV27|NA|15|TRBD1|TRBJ1-5
ASSIQGQGNGNQPQH
>TRBV11-2|NA|11|TRBD2|TRBJ2-5
ASSLDPSGTQY
>TRBV3-1/TRBV3-2|NA|14|TRBD1|TRBJ2-3
ASSPLPQGVADTQY
>TRBV3-1/TRBV3-2|NA|13|TRBD2|TRBJ2-1
ASSQTGGSLGEQF
>TRBV7-9|few|11|TRBD1|TRBJ2-7
ASSDRVGYEQY
>TRBV4-2|NA|18|TRBD2|TRBJ2-1
ASSQPAAPRGGTSYNEQF
>TRBV12-3/TRBV12-4|NA|11|NA|TRBJ1-1
ASSLQGNTEAF
>TRBV2|NA|13|TRBD2|TRBJ2-7
ASSVGAGDVYEQY
>TRBV5-1|NA|13|TRBD2|TRBJ2-3
ASSPSGPSTDTQY
>TRBV19|few|14|NA|TRBJ1-3
ASSTTGISSGNTIY
>TRBV11-2|NA|16|TRBD1|TRBJ1-4
ASSSFRDRATANEKLF
>TRBV18|NA|12|TRBD1|TRBJ1-1
ASSLGTGTPEAF
>TRBV18|NA|11|NA|TRBJ2-1
ASSPPLDNEQF
>TRBV29-1|few|11|TRBD1|TRBJ1-2
SVRTGRDYGYT
>TRBV5-4|NA|13|TRBD1|TRBJ2-7
ASSSRDRGSYEQY
>TRBV30|once|15|NA|TRBJ1-5
AWRRGSLGDSNQPQH
>TRBV5-1|NA|12|TRBD1|TRBJ1-4
ASSMGQAAEKLF
>TRBV5-1|NA|12|NA|TRBJ1-1
ASSATEIPTEAF
>TRBV6-6|NA|10|NA|TRBJ2-7
ASSYGRNEQY
>TRBV5-1|NA|13|NA|TRBJ1-1
ASSPLGSGGAEAF
>TRBV12-3/TRBV12-4|NA|11|NA|TRBJ2-5
ASSFLGLETQY
>TRBV3-1/TRBV3-2|NA|13|TRBD1|TRBJ1-2
ASSQGTGWNYGYT
>TRBV29-1|NA|11|TRBD1|TRBJ2-7
SVAGTVHYEQY
>TRBV5-8|NA|12|NA|TRBJ1-5
ASSPDSDNQPQH
>TRBV3-1/TRBV3-2|once|9|NA|TRBJ2-1
ASRQINEQF
>TRBV3-1/TRBV3-2|NA|13|NA|TRBJ1-5
ASSQDTGQDQPQH
>TRBV5-1|once|13|NA|TRBJ1-1
ASSPLSTKNTEAF
>TRBV3-1/TRBV3-2|NA|16|TRBD1|TRBJ1-5
ASSQSGTGGVGNQPQH
>TRBV9|NA|12|TRBD2|TRBJ2-2
ASSQRGNTGELF
>TRBV9|once|12|NA|TRBJ2-2
ASSVLSNTGELF
>TRBV9|once|13|NA|TRBJ1-6
ASSEGVTGNSPLH
>TRBV7-9|once|13|NA|TRBJ2-1
ASSPAGNPYNEQF
>TRBV25-1|once|13|NA|TRBJ2-2
ASSEFSRADGELF
>TRBV5-1|NA|12|NA|TRBJ2-1
ASSLDDAGREQF
>TRBV19|NA|12|TRBD1|TRBJ1-6
ASSSGTGWSPLH
>TRBV29-1|NA|12|NA|TRBJ1-1
SVGGRTGVTEAF
>TRBV4-2|NA|14|TRBD2|TRBJ2-5
ASSQESGGAGETQY
>TRBV5-1|few|11|TRBD1|TRBJ2-7
ASSWTGPFEQY
>TRBV6-1|few|12|TRBD1|TRBJ1-4
ASSETGGSEKLF
>TRBV4-1|NA|13|NA|TRBJ1-1
ASSRLSTGITEAF
>TRBV7-7|NA|14|NA|TRBJ2-5
ASSLGPGVFQETQY